These 3 T cell receptor beta chains came from one sample sequenced in a study of cytomegalovirus exposure and HLA in healthy donors. Primers: 60 Vbeta forward and 13 Jbeta reverse. The protocol was immunoSEQ multiplex PCR, while the TCRdb copy is restricted to in-frame clones and leaves out a portion. The sample carries some 130,000 clones, roughly four fifths recorded once. Sequenced: PBMCs. All receptors come from a man younger than 40 in good health and CMV-seronegative.

This sequence joins TRBV21-1 and TRBJ1-2; the D call TRBD1 from the table was never checked on the DNA. TRBV21-1 counts as a pseudogene. This CDR3 region has 15 residues. The CDR3 reads CASSSLPGQNYGYTF. CDR3 nucleotide sequence: TGTGCCAGCAGCTCGCTCCCGGGACAGAACTATGGCTACACCTTC.

J is TRBJ1-6 and V is TRBV27, with D perhaps matching TRBD1 (5 bases). V was shortened by 3 bases and J by 10 bases, with 10 bases between the two germline ends. The CDR3 is 13 amino acids. Germline CDR1 reads MNHEY; CDR2 reads SMNVEV (reference sequence). This CDR3 reads CASSFWGRSPLHF. Written as DNA, the CDR3 is TGTGCCAGCAGTTTTTGGGGGAGGTCACCCCTCCACTTT.

This clone showed up just a few times. Within the sample, other DNA sequences also encode this same CDR3. V gene TRBV5-1 combines with J gene TRBJ2-5; 8 nucleotides match TRBD2. V was pared by 2 bases and J by 3 bases, with 0 bases of the junction left unmatched. In germline, CDR1 is SGHRS, CDR2 YFSETQ. The CDR3 extends over 13 amino acids. DNA for the CDR3: TGCGCCAGCAGCTTCGGGGGGGAAGAGACCCAGTACTTC. Translation gives CASSFGGEETQYF.